This is a list of T cell receptor beta chains from one sample in a study of blood T cell repertoires in COVID-19. TCRdb's copy holds only in-frame clones and misses some; the assay was immunoSEQ multiplex PCR. The table shows 220,000 or so clones, with about four fifths occurring only once. The sequenced sample consisted of peripheral blood. These receptor sequences come from a woman of 80 years or more with acute or convalescent COVID-19. The CDR3 runs from the conserved cysteine through the conserved F or W. A D gene is named only where the DNA matches it firmly. The size field is filled for only some rows; it gives once, few, many or a size class.

V	size	D	length	J	DNA	CDR3
TRBV7-2	.	.	15	TRBJ1-1	TGTGCCAGCAGCTTCCGAGGGATTTTGAACACTGAAGCTTTCTTT	CASSFRGILNTEAFF
TRBV28	.	TRBD1	17	TRBJ1-5	TGTGCCAGCAGTTTATGGGGCACAGGGGGCGGGGCTCAGCCCCAGCATTTT	CASSLWGTGGGAQPQHF
TRBV5-1	.	.	13	TRBJ1-2	TGCGCCAGCAGCTCGGGCGGGAGTGCTGGCTACACCTTC	CASSSGGSAGYTF
TRBV18	.	.	13	TRBJ1-1	TGTGCCAGCTCACCACAGCAGGGCAATGAAGCTTTCTTT	CASSPQQGNEAFF
TRBV6-4	.	TRBD1	15	TRBJ2-1	TGTGCCAGCAGTGAAGGGGACAGCTCCTACAATGAGCAGTTCTTC	CASSEGDSSYNEQFF
TRBV11-3	.	TRBD2	18	TRBJ2-1	TGTGCCAGCAGCTGGGCGACTCTAGCGGTCAATTTCTACAATGAGCAGTTCTTC	CASSWATLAVNFYNEQFF
TRBV14	.	TRBD2	16	TRBJ2-1	TGTGCCAGCAGCCCCCTCCAAGGCGGGGGGGCCCATGAGCAGTTCTTC	CASSPLQGGGAHEQFF
TRBV14	.	TRBD1	15	TRBJ2-3	TGTGCCAGCAGCCGAAGGGACAGGTACACAGATACGCAGTATTTT	CASSRRDRYTDTQYF
TRBV24-1	.	TRBD1	12	TRBJ2-5	TGTGCCACCAGACAGGGGGAAGAGACCCAGTACTTC	CATRQGEETQYF
TRBV6-5	once	TRBD1	15	TRBJ1-5	TGTGCCAGCAGTCCCCGACAGGGTAGAAATCAGCCCCAGCATTTT	CASSPRQGRNQPQHF
TRBV7-3	.	.	14	TRBJ1-1	TGTGCCAGCAGCCCCCGGGGAGGGAGCACTGAAGCTTTCTTT	CASSPRGGSTEAFF
TRBV4-2	.	.	16	TRBJ1-6	TGTGCCAGCAGCCAAGACCGGACAGCACAAAATTCACCCCTCCACTTT	CASSQDRTAQNSPLHF
TRBV10-3	.	.	14	TRBJ2-3	TGTGCCATCAGTGAGTCGGGTGGGAGGGATACGCAGTATTTT	CAISESGGRDTQYF
TRBV3-1/TRBV3-2	.	TRBD2	16	TRBJ2-3	TGTGCCAGCAGCCGGAAACCGGGACTAGACACAGATACGCAGTATTTT	CASSRKPGLDTDTQYF
TRBV12-3/TRBV12-4	.	.	12	TRBJ2-7	TGTGCCAGCAGCCTCAGGGCTTGGGAGCAGTACTTC	CASSLRAWEQYF
TRBV27	.	.	15	TRBJ1-3	TGTGCCAGCAGCCTACAGGGTTTCTCTGGAAACACCATATATTTT	CASSLQGFSGNTIYF
TRBV16	.	TRBD1	16	TRBJ1-3	TGTGCCAGCAGCCAAACCGGGACAGCCTCTGGAAACACCATATATTTT	CASSQTGTASGNTIYF
TRBV7-8	.	TRBD2	15	TRBJ2-7	TGTGCCAGCAGCTTAGGCGGGGGGGCCTCTTACGAGCAGTACTTC	CASSLGGGASYEQYF
TRBV4-2	.	.	15	TRBJ2-7	TGTGCCAGCAGCCAAGATCGGCAGGGACTCTACGAGCAGTACTTC	CASSQDRQGLYEQYF
TRBV6-5	.	.	16	TRBJ1-2	TGTGCCAGCAGTTACTCAGCGGGGGGCGCAATCTATGGCTACACCTTC	CASSYSAGGAIYGYTF
TRBV2	.	.	15	TRBJ2-3	TGTGCCAGCAAGGTCGAGTCTAGCGGCACAGATACGCAGTATTTT	CASKVESSGTDTQYF
TRBV6-6	once	.	18	TRBJ1-4	TGTGCCAGCAGTCACCGGTTGACCTTTGAAGTCGCGGGTGAAAAACTGTTTTTT	CASSHRLTFEVAGEKLFF
TRBV27	.	TRBD1	16	TRBJ1-2	TGTGCCAGCAGCTCAAGGGGGACAGCTAAACCCTATGGCTACACCTTC	CASSSRGTAKPYGYTF
TRBV6-5	.	TRBD1	14	TRBJ1-1	TGTGCCAGCAGCCGGACAGGGGTGGGCACTGAAGCTTTCTTT	CASSRTGVGTEAFF
TRBV18	few	.	14	TRBJ1-2	TGTGCCAGCTCACCATCCTCAGGACTAGGAGGCTACACCTTC	CASSPSSGLGGYTF
TRBV10-3	.	TRBD1	15	TRBJ2-7	TGTGCCATCAGGTCCGGGACAGGTGGGTCCTACGAGCAGTACTTC	CAIRSGTGGSYEQYF
TRBV6-5	.	TRBD1	13	TRBJ1-2	TGTGCCGGCAGAGAGACAGGGGTGGCTGGCTACACCTTC	CAGRETGVAGYTF
TRBV19	.	TRBD1	13	TRBJ1-2	TGTGCCAGTAACTGGGACAGAGGCTATGGCTACACCTTC	CASNWDRGYGYTF
TRBV7-8	.	.	14	TRBJ1-6	TGTGCCAGCAGCTTATCAGGGAATAATTCACCCCTCCACTTT	CASSLSGNNSPLHF
TRBV23-1	.	.	17	TRBJ2-4	TGCGCCAGCAGTCAATCGTCAGGGGCGAAGGCCAAAAACATTCAGTACTTC	CASSQSSGAKAKNIQYF
TRBV19	.	TRBD2	16	TRBJ2-3	TGTGCCAGTAGTCCCGGACTAGCGGGGGGCACAGATACGCAGTATTTT	CASSPGLAGGTDTQYF
TRBV28	few	TRBD1	15	TRBJ1-1	TGTGCCACCAGGAACAGGGGGCCTGAGAACACTGAAGCTTTCTTT	CATRNRGPENTEAFF
TRBV5-6	once	TRBD1	14	TRBJ2-3	TGTGCCAGCAGCGACAGGGGCCGCACAGATACGCAGTATTTT	CASSDRGRTDTQYF
TRBV5-5	.	.	13	TRBJ2-7	TGTGCCAGCTCTCTGGACAGTCCCCACGAGCAGTACTTC	CASSLDSPHEQYF
TRBV24-1	few	.	15	TRBJ2-5	TGTGCCACCAGTGATGGACAGCTTACCCAAGAGACCCAGTACTTC	CATSDGQLTQETQYF
TRBV20-1	once	.	16	TRBJ1-5	TGCAGTGCTAGTCGGGAGACAGCGAGTAGCAATCAGCCCCAGCATTTT	CSASRETASSNQPQHF
TRBV27	.	TRBD1	13	TRBJ2-5	TGTGCCAGCAGCCGGACAGGAGGAGAGACCCAGTACTTC	CASSRTGGETQYF
TRBV28	.	.	10	TRBJ1-1	TGTGCCAGTGGACAGCCCTTTGCTTTCTTT	CASGQPFAFF
TRBV18	.	.	14	TRBJ1-1	TGTGCCAGCTCACCACGGCCCATGAACACTGAAGCTTTCTTT	CASSPRPMNTEAFF
TRBV9	.	.	14	TRBJ1-6	TGTGCCAGCAGCGTTTACAGTTCTCGATCACCCCTCCACTTT	CASSVYSSRSPLHF
TRBV29-1	once	.	17	TRBJ2-3	TGCAGCGTTGAAGATGGCAAGGGGTTGACTCGAACAGATACGCAGTATTTT	CSVEDGKGLTRTDTQYF